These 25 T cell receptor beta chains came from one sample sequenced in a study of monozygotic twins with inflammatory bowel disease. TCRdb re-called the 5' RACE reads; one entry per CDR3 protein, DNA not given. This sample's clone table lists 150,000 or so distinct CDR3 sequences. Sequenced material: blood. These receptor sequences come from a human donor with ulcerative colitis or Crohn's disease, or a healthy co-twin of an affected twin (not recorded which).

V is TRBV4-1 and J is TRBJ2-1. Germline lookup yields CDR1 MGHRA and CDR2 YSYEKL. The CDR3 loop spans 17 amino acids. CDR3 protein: CASSRESGGSSYNEQFF.

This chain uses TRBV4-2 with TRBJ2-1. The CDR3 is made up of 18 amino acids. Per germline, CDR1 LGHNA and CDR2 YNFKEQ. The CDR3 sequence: CASSQDQQARRPHNEQFF.

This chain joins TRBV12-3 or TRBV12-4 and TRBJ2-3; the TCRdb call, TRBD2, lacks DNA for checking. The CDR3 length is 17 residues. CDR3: CASSPLAGGPSSVTQYF.

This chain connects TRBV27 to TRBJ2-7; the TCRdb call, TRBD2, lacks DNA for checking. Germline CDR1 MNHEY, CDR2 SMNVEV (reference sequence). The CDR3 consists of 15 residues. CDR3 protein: CASSFRASGLREQYF.

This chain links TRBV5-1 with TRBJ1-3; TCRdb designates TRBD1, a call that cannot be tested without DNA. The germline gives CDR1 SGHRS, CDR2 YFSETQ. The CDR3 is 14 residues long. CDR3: CASSHGTGENTIYF.

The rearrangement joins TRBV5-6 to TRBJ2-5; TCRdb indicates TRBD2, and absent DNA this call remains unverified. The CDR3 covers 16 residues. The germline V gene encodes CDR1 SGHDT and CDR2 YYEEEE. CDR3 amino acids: CASSMGTSGLQETQYF.

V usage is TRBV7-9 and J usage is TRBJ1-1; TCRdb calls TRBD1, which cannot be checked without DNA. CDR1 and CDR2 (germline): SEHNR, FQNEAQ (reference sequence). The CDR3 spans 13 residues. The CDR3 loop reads CASNPAGYPEAFF.

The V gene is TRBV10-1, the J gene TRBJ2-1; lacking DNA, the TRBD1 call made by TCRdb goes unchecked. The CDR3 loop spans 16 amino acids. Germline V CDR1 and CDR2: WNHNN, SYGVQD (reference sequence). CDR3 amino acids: CASSDPVGGRIFEQFF.

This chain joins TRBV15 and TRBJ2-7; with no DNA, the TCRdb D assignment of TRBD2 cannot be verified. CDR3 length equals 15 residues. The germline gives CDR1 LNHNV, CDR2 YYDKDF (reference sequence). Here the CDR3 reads CATSRERAGAYEQYF.

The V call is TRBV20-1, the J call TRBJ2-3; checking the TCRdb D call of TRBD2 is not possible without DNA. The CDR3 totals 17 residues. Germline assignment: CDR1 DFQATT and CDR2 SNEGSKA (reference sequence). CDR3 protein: CSARDGGRRAVTDTQYF.

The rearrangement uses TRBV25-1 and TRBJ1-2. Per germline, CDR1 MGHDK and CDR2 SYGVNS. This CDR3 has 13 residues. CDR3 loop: CASSPSMDFGYTF.

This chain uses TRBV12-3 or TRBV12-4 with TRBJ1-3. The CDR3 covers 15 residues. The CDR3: CASSLVRNSGNTIYF.

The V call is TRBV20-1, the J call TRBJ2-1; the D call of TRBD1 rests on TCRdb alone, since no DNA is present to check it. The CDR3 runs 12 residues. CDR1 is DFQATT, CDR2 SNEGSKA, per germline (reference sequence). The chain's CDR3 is CSDKQGYNEQFF.

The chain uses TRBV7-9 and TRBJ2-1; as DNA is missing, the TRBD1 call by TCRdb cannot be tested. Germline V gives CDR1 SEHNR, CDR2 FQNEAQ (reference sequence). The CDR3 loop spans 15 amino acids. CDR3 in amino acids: CASSPRSSTYNEQFF.

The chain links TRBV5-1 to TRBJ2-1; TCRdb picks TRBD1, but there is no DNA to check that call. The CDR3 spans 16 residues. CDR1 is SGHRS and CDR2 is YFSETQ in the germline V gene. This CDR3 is CASSLAPDRGYNEQFF.

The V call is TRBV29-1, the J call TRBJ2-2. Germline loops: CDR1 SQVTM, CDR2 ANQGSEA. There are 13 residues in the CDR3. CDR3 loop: CSVCRRNTGELFF.

CDR3 loop: CASSQGQWNTGELFF. The genes are TRBV14 and TRBJ2-2; TCRdb returns TRBD1, unconfirmable since there is no DNA. The CDR3 consists of 15 residues. Germline V gives CDR1 SGHDN, CDR2 FVKESK.

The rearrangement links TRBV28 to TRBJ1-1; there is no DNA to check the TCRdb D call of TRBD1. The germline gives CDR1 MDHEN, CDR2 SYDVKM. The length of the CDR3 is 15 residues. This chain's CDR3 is CASSTSGGPNTEAFF.

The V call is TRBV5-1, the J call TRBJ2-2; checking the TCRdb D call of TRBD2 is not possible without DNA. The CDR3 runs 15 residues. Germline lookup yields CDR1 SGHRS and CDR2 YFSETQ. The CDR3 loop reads CASSPNSGETGELFF.

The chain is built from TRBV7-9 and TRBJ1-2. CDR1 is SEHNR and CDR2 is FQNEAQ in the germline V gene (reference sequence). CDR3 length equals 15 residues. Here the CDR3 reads CASSYGGGQVYGYTF.

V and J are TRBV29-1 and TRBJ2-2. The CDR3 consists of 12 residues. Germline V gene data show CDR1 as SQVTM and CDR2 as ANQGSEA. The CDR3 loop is CSVLRLPGELFF.

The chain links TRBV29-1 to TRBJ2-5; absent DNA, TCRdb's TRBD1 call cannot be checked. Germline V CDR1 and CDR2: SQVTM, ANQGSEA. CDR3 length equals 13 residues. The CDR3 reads CSGYQTGRETQYF.

CDR3 sequence: CASSLEGGRENIQYF. V is TRBV11-2 and J is TRBJ2-4; TCRdb gives TRBD1 as the D gene, but with no DNA this cannot be confirmed. From germline, CDR1 is SGHAT and CDR2 FQNNGV. The CDR3 has 15 residues. Full variable domain (outside the CDR3, taken from reference TRBV11-2 and TRBJ2-4): EAGVAQSPRYKIIEKRQSVAFWCNPISGHATLYWYQQILGQGPKLLIQFQNNGVVDDSQLPKDRFSAERLKGVDSTLKIQPAKLEDSAVYLCASSLEGGRENIQYFGAGTRLSVL.

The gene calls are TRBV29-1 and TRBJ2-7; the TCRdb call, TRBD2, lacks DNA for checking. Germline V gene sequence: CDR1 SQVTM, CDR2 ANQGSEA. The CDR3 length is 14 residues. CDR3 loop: CSVYALAGGYEQYF.

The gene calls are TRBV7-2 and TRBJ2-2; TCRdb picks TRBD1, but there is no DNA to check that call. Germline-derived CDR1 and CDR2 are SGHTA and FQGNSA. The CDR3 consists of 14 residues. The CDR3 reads CAIGQRPRPGELFF.